The 17 T cell receptor beta chains below were found in one sample sequenced in a study of spatial heterogeneity in lung cancer. Noted time point: sample taken at primary tumor resection. One entry per CDR3 protein results from TCRdb running MiXCR on the 5' RACE reads. The sample has more than 20,000 distinct CDR3 sequences, 4.5% to 5.5% seen once. Sequencing was performed on PBMCs, taken at surgery. These receptors were taken from a male donor with early-stage non-small cell lung cancer.

This clonotype was counted many times. The V and J genes are TRBV6-4 and TRBJ2-3; 7 bases agree with TRBD1. Germline-derived CDR1 and CDR2 are MRHNA and SNTAGT. The CDR3 covers 15 residues. Losses at the gene ends were 3 bases for V and 4 bases for J; bases not matched to a gene: 7. The CDR3 is CASSEETGRADTQYF. CDR3 DNA sequence: TGTGCCAGCAGTGAGGAGACAGGGAGAGCAGATACGCAGTATTTT.

Ten or more counts support this clonotype. The chain employs TRBV7-6 and TRBJ2-5, with 11 bases identical to TRBD2. Germline CDR1 is SGHVS and CDR2 is FNYEAQ. The CDR3 loop spans 16 amino acids. V lost 2 bases, J lost 2 bases, and 4 bases stayed unmatched. Here the CDR3 DNA reads TGTGCCAGCAGCTTACGTACTAGCGGGAGTCAAGAGACCCAGTACTTC. It codes for CASSLRTSGSQETQYF.

Of note for this clonotype: Given a much more abundant clone one base away, this may be a read error. V usage is TRBV20-1 and J usage is TRBJ2-5; no reliable D call. The CDR3 extends over 17 amino acids. Deletions cut 0 bases from V and 0 bases from J, with 17 bases between. Germline V gives CDR1 DFQATT, CDR2 SNEGSKA (reference sequence). In nucleotides, the CDR3 is TGCAGTGCTAGAGATCTGCGGTCCCCGGCACACCAAGAGACCCAGTACTTC. Amino acids: CSARDLRSPAHQETQYF.

This clonotype was recorded at least ten times. The chain is built from TRBV20-1 and TRBJ2-5; TRBD2 matches 8 bases. With V trimmed by 5 bases and J by 2 bases, 7 bases remained unmatched. Per germline, CDR1 DFQATT and CDR2 SNEGSKA (reference sequence). This CDR3 spans 14 amino acids. In DNA, the CDR3 is TGCAGTGCTTACAGGACTAGCCCACAAGAGACCCAGTACTTC. The encoded protein is CSAYRTSPQETQYF.

Many counts were recorded for this clonotype. This chain links TRBV7-8 with TRBJ1-1; no firm D call. The germline gives CDR1 SGHVS, CDR2 FQNEAQ. Trimming took 7 bases from V and 2 from J, leaving 17 bases between them. This CDR3 region has 15 residues. The DNA for the CDR3 is TGTGCCAGCAAAGTGTACCCTGGCAGCAACACTGAAGCTTTCTTT. Protein: CASKVYPGSNTEAFF.

This clonotype is classed as medium-sized. The rearrangement joins TRBV29-1 to TRBJ2-1, with 8 nucleotides matching TRBD1. The germline V gene encodes CDR1 SQVTM and CDR2 ANQGSEA. The CDR3 contains 13 residues. V lost 7 bases, J lost 6 bases, and 8 bases stayed unmatched. CDR3 coding DNA: TGCAGCGCCGACGGACAGGGCGGCAATGAGCAGTTCTTC. Residues: CSADGQGGNEQFF.

In this sample, this clonotype is medium-sized. The CDR3, as DNA: TGTGCCAGCAGTCTTATGACTAGCGGACACAATGAGCAGTTCTTC. Translating gives CASSLMTSGHNEQFF. The genes are TRBV7-2 and TRBJ2-1; 9 nucleotides align to TRBD2. The CDR3 extends over 15 amino acids. Trimming took 6 bases from V and 5 from J; bases not matched to a gene: 8. Germline lookup yields CDR1 SGHTA and CDR2 FQGNSA. The complete variable domain, with remaining parts taken from reference TRBV7-2 and TRBJ2-1, reads GAGVSQSPSNKVTEKGKDVELRCDPISGHTALYWYRQSLGQGLEFLIYFQGNSAPDKSGLPSDRFSAERTGGSVSTLTIQRTQQEDSAVYLCASSLMTSGHNEQFFGPGTRLTVL.

By sample share, this clonotype is medium-sized (0.01 to 0.1%). The chain joins TRBV20-1 to TRBJ2-2; 8 bases are a match to TRBD2. Trimming cost V 2 bases and J 5 bases; bases outside gene matches: 7. Per germline, CDR1 DFQATT and CDR2 SNEGSKA (reference sequence). This CDR3 is built from 15 residues. The CDR3 is CSARPSGGGTGELFF. CDR3 bases: TGCAGTGCTAGACCCAGCGGGGGAGGAACCGGGGAGCTGTTTTTT.

This clonotype was counted ten times or more. The V call is TRBV7-8, the J call TRBJ2-5; D assignment may be TRBD1 or TRBD2 (5 bases each). Germline V gives CDR1 SGHVS, CDR2 FQNEAQ. V was clipped by 1 base and J by 1 base, with 16 bases between them. The CDR3 loop spans 17 amino acids. CDR3 DNA: TGTGCCAGCAGCTTAGTTGGGGGTGGTAGCGTCCAAGAGACCCAGTACTTC. Its protein is CASSLVGGGSVQETQYF.

At least ten counts were recorded for this clonotype. The rearrangement joins TRBV7-2 to TRBJ2-7; 11 nucleotides match TRBD1. The CDR3 is 14 residues long. The germline V gene has CDR1 SGHTA and CDR2 FQGNSA. Trimming at V came to 5 bases and at J to 7 bases, leaving 7 bases not matched to a gene. DNA of the CDR3: TGTGCCAGCAGCCCGGACAGGGGGCCCCGTGAGCAGTACTTC. It specifies CASSPDRGPREQYF.

At least ten counts were recorded for this clonotype. The chain uses TRBV29-1 and TRBJ2-7, with TRBD2 matching 9 bases. V was pared by 3 bases and J by 7 bases, with 16 bases of the junction left unmatched. Germline lookup yields CDR1 SQVTM and CDR2 ANQGSEA. This CDR3 spans 16 amino acids. The CDR3 reads CSVEARLAGPGGEQYF. CDR3 nucleotides: TGCAGCGTTGAGGCGCGGCTAGCGGGGCCAGGTGGAGAGCAGTACTTC.

This clonotype was observed at least ten times. The rearrangement uses TRBV4-3 and TRBJ2-2; the D is unclear. The CDR3 length is 16 residues. Trimming took 1 base from V and 1 from J, leaving 10 bases between them. Germline CDR1 reads LGHNA; CDR2 reads YSLEER. The CDR3 spells CASSQVVRLNTGELFF. CDR3 bases: TGCGCCAGCAGCCAAGTAGTAAGGCTGAACACCGGGGAGCTGTTTTTT.

This clonotype was recorded many times. CDR3 nucleotide sequence: TGTGCCAGCAGTGCACAGGGGTACGGGCGCGAGCAGTACTTC. Protein sequence: CASSAQGYGREQYF. This chain links TRBV6-2 or TRBV6-3 with TRBJ2-7, with 7 bases aligning to TRBD1. From germline, CDR1 is MNHEY and CDR2 SVGEGT. With 5 bases clipped from V and 6 bases from J, the junction kept 10 bases outside the gene matches. The CDR3 sequence is 14 residues long.

This clonotype occurred many times. The rearrangement uses TRBV4-2 and TRBJ1-1, with D possibly matching TRBD1 (6 bases). The CDR3 is 15 residues long. V dropped 3 bases and J dropped 2 bases, with 13 bases sitting between them. Germline-derived CDR1 and CDR2 are LGHNA and YNFKEQ. CDR3 sequence: CASSHEPGQNTEAFF. DNA of the CDR3: TGTGCCAGCAGCCATGAACCGGGACAAAACACTGAAGCTTTCTTT.

The table lists this clonotype with many counts. The rearrangement links TRBV11-3 to TRBJ2-2; D not resolved. With 6 bases removed from V and 7 bases from J, the gap between germline ends came to 9 bases. This CDR3 has 12 residues. The germline V gene encodes CDR1 SGHNT and CDR2 YENEEA. The CDR3 coding sequence is TGTGCCAGCAGATCCCATAGCGGGGAGCTGTTTTTT. It yields the protein CASRSHSGELFF.

This clonotype occurred many times. The chain has TRBV5-4 and TRBJ1-1; 7 nucleotides align to TRBD1. V was clipped by 3 bases and J by 7 bases; unmatched bases: 6. Germline V lookup: CDR1 SGHNT, CDR2 YYREEE (reference sequence). There are 13 residues in the CDR3. CDR3 sequence: CASSSGTAYEAFF. CDR3 DNA: TGTGCCAGCAGCTCTGGGACAGCCTATGAAGCTTTCTTT.

This clonotype was seen at least ten times. The chain employs TRBV18 and TRBJ1-6; D is uncertain. Between the trimmed V and J ends, which lost 3 bases and 8 bases, there was a span of 17 bases. The length of the CDR3 is 16 residues. CDR1 and CDR2 from the germline V gene are KGHSH and LQKENI. The CDR3 DNA is TGTGCCAGCTCACCGGCGGGAAAGGGTCTTGATTCACCCCTCCACTTT. Amino acids: CASSPAGKGLDSPLHF.